The 28 T cell receptor beta chains given below trace back to one sample, sequenced in a study of blood T cell repertoires in COVID-19. Repertoires were generated with immunoSEQ multiplex PCR, while TCRdb's copy carries only in-frame clones and drops some. Of about 250,000 clones in the sample, approximately 90% were seen once. What was sequenced was peripheral blood. Source of these receptors: a man between 18 and 35 years old with active or convalescent COVID-19.

The J gene is TRBJ1-4, the V gene TRBV2, with TRBD1 matching over 8 bases. Germline V gives CDR1 SNHLY, CDR2 FYNNEI. This CDR3 has 15 amino acids. With 6 bases clipped from V and 6 bases from J, the junction kept 9 bases outside the gene matches. The CDR3 here is CASSRGGQGYEKLFF. DNA of the CDR3: TGTGCCAGCAGCCGGGGAGGACAGGGTTATGAAAAACTGTTTTTT.

J is TRBJ1-1 and V is TRBV5-1; no clear D. With 7 bases removed from V and 3 bases from J, the gap between germline ends came to 7 bases. From germline, CDR1 is SGHRS and CDR2 YFSETQ. The CDR3 sequence is 11 residues long. The CDR3 DNA reads TGCGCCAGCCACTCGGACACTGAAGCTTTCTTT. Its protein product is CASHSDTEAFF.

This clone has only one observation. The chain employs TRBV24-1 and TRBJ2-1, with TRBD1 matching 9 bases. After removal of 4 bases from V and 1 base from J, the junction contained 4 bases not matched to a gene. This CDR3 has 16 residues. Germline CDR1 is KGHDR and CDR2 is SFDVKD. The CDR3: CATSDRDRESYNEQFF. As DNA, the CDR3 is TGTGCCACCAGTGACCGGGACAGGGAATCCTACAATGAGCAGTTCTTC.

The chain links TRBV27 to TRBJ2-3; TRBD2 aligns across 7 bases. Germline values: CDR1 MNHEY, CDR2 SMNVEV (reference sequence). The CDR3 spans 16 residues. J lost 0 bases, V lost 7 bases, and 10 bases had no gene match. In DNA, the CDR3 is TGTGCCAGCACCCTTTTCGGGAGGACTAGCACAGATACGCAGTATTTT. Residues: CASTLFGRTSTDTQYF.

This chain joins TRBV9 and TRBJ1-2; TRBD1 matches at 10 bases. This CDR3 has 17 residues. V trimming: 3 bases; J trimming: 0 bases; junction bases outside the gene matches: 8. Germline V CDR1 and CDR2: SGDLS, YYNGEE. CDR3 coding DNA: TGTGCCAGCAGCGGCAGGACAGGGGGTTTCACTAACTATGGCTACACCTTC. Its protein product is CASSGRTGGFTNYGYTF.

This chain connects TRBV6-5 to TRBJ1-2, with 8 bases fitting TRBD1. Germline V gives CDR1 MNHEY, CDR2 SVGAGI. The CDR3 has 13 amino acids. The V and J ends lost 4 bases and 7 bases, in that order; junction bases with no gene match: 5. The CDR3, as DNA: TGTGCCAGCAGTTCGACAGGGGCCGTTGGCTACACCTTC. It encodes CASSSTGAVGYTF.

This chain uses TRBV2 with TRBJ1-2, with no clear D. Germline lookup yields CDR1 SNHLY and CDR2 FYNNEI. The CDR3 is made up of 14 amino acids. V was pared by 7 bases and J by 5 bases, with 17 bases between. The CDR3 nucleotides read TGTGCCAGCACCTTTGATCATTCGAGGTATGGCTACACCTTC. The encoded protein is CASTFDHSRYGYTF.

This chain connects TRBV5-4 to TRBJ2-7, with 8 bases lining up with TRBD2. J lost 7 bases, V lost 0 bases, and 9 bases had no gene match. CDR1 SGHNT and CDR2 YYREEE come from the germline V gene (reference sequence). The CDR3 is made up of 15 amino acids. For the CDR3, the DNA is TGTGCCAGCAGCTTGGAAGGGACTAGGGGCCTGGAGCAGTACTTC. It yields the protein CASSLEGTRGLEQYF. Full variable domain (rest looked up from reference TRBV5-4 and TRBJ2-7): ETGVTQSPTHLIKTRGQQVTLRCSSQSGHNTVSWYQQALGQGPQFIFQYYREEENGRGNFPPRFSGLQFPNYSSELNVNALELDDSALYLCASSLEGTRGLEQYFGPGTRLTVT.

CDR3 residues: CASSRTSYGEQYF. In nucleotides, the CDR3 is TGTGCCAGCAGCAGGACTAGTTATGGCGAGCAGTACTTC. The J gene is TRBJ2-7, the V gene TRBV7-2; 7 bases align to TRBD2. V shed 5 bases and J 6 bases; nucleotides not matched to a gene: 7. Germline V gene data show CDR1 as SGHTA and CDR2 as FQGNSA. CDR3 size: 13 residues. The full variable domain, in which reference TRBV7-2 and TRBJ2-7 provide the parts outside the CDR3, is GAGVSQSPSNKVTEKGKDVELRCDPISGHTALYWYRQSLGQGLEFLIYFQGNSAPDKSGLPSDRFSAERTGGSVSTLTIQRTQQEDSAVYLCASSRTSYGEQYFGPGTRLTVT.

The gene calls are TRBV4-2 and TRBJ2-1, with D tentatively TRBD2 (6 bases). Trimming pared 4 bases from V and 10 bases from J, leaving 20 bases between. The CDR3 has 15 amino acids. From germline, CDR1 is LGHNA and CDR2 YNFKEQ. CDR3 region: CASSLVGTRLGEQFF. DNA of the CDR3: TGTGCCAGCAGCCTCGTTGGGACTCGCTTAGGGGAGCAGTTCTTC.

The chain employs TRBV30 and TRBJ1-3, with D possibly matching TRBD1 (6 bases). CDR1 GTSNPN and CDR2 SVGIG come from the germline V gene (reference sequence). The CDR3 has 13 amino acids. With 8 bases removed from V and 4 bases from J, the gap between germline ends came to 15 bases. The CDR3 spells CAGEGVRGNTIYF. Written as DNA, the CDR3 is TGTGCCGGGGAGGGGGTCCGAGGAAACACCATATATTTT.

This clone was seen only a few times. The CDR3 DNA follows: TGCGCCAGCAGTATAAGGGGTACAGGGGGCTACAACACTGAAGCTTTCTTT. Translated: CASSIRGTGGYNTEAFF. V and J are TRBV10-2 and TRBJ1-1; 9 positions match TRBD1. The CDR3 has 17 residues. CDR1 is WSHSY and CDR2 is SAAADI in the germline V gene. The trim removed 5 bases at V and 2 bases at J, leaving 12 bases unmatched.

This clone was counted between two and nine times. The chain is built from TRBV6-5 and TRBJ2-3; maybe TRBD1 (5 bases). CDR1 is MNHEY, CDR2 SVGAGI, per germline. The V and J ends lost 6 bases and 3 bases respectively, with 13 bases between them. The CDR3 extends over 14 amino acids. CDR3 amino acids: CASRQDYKTDTQYF. The DNA of the CDR3 is TGTGCCAGCAGACAGGATTATAAGACAGATACGCAGTATTTT.

This chain uses TRBV20-1 with TRBJ1-2; 11 bases are a match to TRBD1. Trimming removed 3 bases from V and 3 bases from J; junction bases left unmatched: 3. Germline V gives CDR1 DFQATT, CDR2 SNEGSKA (reference sequence). This CDR3 has 14 amino acids. The CDR3 here is CSASGQGAYYGYTF. The CDR3 DNA reads TGCAGTGCTAGTGGACAGGGGGCTTACTATGGCTACACCTTC.

This sequence joins TRBV25-1 and TRBJ2-1; 11 positions match TRBD2. This CDR3 has 15 residues. The V gene end was trimmed by 4 bases and the J gene end by 8 bases; junction bases not matched to a gene: 7. Germline CDR1 and CDR2: MGHDK and SYGVNS. Here the CDR3 reads CASSVSGGESHEQFF. CDR3 nucleotide sequence: TGTGCCAGCAGTGTTAGCGGGGGGGAGTCCCATGAGCAGTTCTTC.

This clone was found once. The V gene is TRBV28, the J gene TRBJ2-7; a weak D match, TRBD1 (6 bases). V lost 7 bases and J lost 2, with 15 bases in between. Germline CDR1 reads MDHEN; CDR2 reads SYDVKM. This CDR3 is 14 amino acids long. In DNA, the CDR3 is TGTGCCAGCATCGTAGGGGGAGCCACCTACGAGCAGTACTTC. Amino acids: CASIVGGATYEQYF.

The table lists this clone with a count of one. This chain connects TRBV2 to TRBJ2-1; possibly TRBD2 for D (6 bases). The germline gives CDR1 SNHLY, CDR2 FYNNEI. Trimming left V 6 bases short and J 1 base short, with 10 bases between. CDR3 size: 14 residues. The CDR3 sequence is CASRLASSYNEQFF. In nucleotides, the CDR3 is TGTGCCAGCAGACTAGCTTCTTCCTACAATGAGCAGTTCTTC.

The rearrangement uses TRBV5-6 and TRBJ1-1; 7 bases agree with TRBD1. V shed 3 bases and J 1 base; nucleotides not matched to a gene: 6. Per germline, CDR1 SGHDT and CDR2 YYEEEE. This CDR3 comprises 15 residues. The CDR3 loop reads CASSYRTGWNTEAFF. For the CDR3, the DNA is TGTGCCAGCAGCTACCGGACAGGTTGGAACACTGAAGCTTTCTTT.

The genes are TRBV19 and TRBJ2-7, with 13 bases identical to TRBD2. Trimming took 6 bases from V and 5 from J; bases not matched to a gene: 4. The CDR3 extends over 14 amino acids. The germline V gene has CDR1 LNHDA and CDR2 SQIVND (reference sequence). CDR3 sequence reads: CASSPTSGRNEQYF. The CDR3 bases are TGTGCCAGTAGCCCGACTAGCGGGAGGAACGAGCAGTACTTC.

V and J are TRBV18 and TRBJ2-3, with TRBD1 identical over 7 bases. V gave up 2 bases and J gave up 2 bases; unmatched junction bases: 4. The CDR3 consists of 15 residues. CDR1 is KGHSH and CDR2 is LQKENI in the germline V gene. CDR3 amino acids: CASSPWKGATDTQYF. The CDR3 bases are TGTGCCAGCTCACCATGGAAGGGGGCCACAGATACGCAGTATTTT. Complete variable domain (other parts from reference TRBV18 and TRBJ2-3): NAGVMQNPRHLVRRRGQEARLRCSPMKGHSHVYWYRQLPEEGLKFMVYLQKENIIDESGMPKERFSAEFPKEGPSILRIQQVVRGDSAAYFCASSPWKGATDTQYFGPGTRLTVL.

This chain uses TRBV7-8 with TRBJ2-1; 7 nucleotides match TRBD1. This CDR3 spans 14 amino acids. CDR1 is SGHVS and CDR2 is FQNEAQ in the germline V gene. Trimming took 5 bases from V and 0 from J; bases not matched to a gene: 1. For the CDR3, the DNA is TGTGCCAGCAGCCCAGGGGGCTCCTACAATGAGCAGTTCTTC. It specifies CASSPGGSYNEQFF.

The CDR3 nucleotides are TGTGCCAGCAGTTACTTCCGGGGGAGGAACTATGGCTACACCTTC. This sequence encodes CASSYFRGRNYGYTF. This rearrangement joins TRBV6-5 to TRBJ1-2; D may be TRBD1 (5 bases). This CDR3 spans 15 amino acids. With 1 base removed from V and 2 bases from J, the gap between germline ends came to 11 bases. Germline V gives CDR1 MNHEY, CDR2 SVGAGI.

In its sample, this clone was seen once. This chain joins TRBV5-4 and TRBJ2-7; TRBD2 matches at 9 bases. From germline, CDR1 is SGHNT and CDR2 YYREEE (reference sequence). Trimming at V came to 0 bases and at J to 0 bases, leaving 7 bases not matched to a gene. The CDR3 runs 17 residues. Here the CDR3 reads CASSLGLSGRYSYEQYF. CDR3 sequence (DNA): TGTGCCAGCAGCTTGGGCCTCAGCGGGAGGTACTCCTACGAGCAGTACTTC.

The chain's CDR3 is CASSEQGLGNEQFF. CDR3 nucleotide sequence: TGTGCCAGCAGTGAACAGGGGTTAGGTAATGAGCAGTTCTTC. V gene TRBV6-4 combines with J gene TRBJ2-1; 7 positions match TRBD1. This CDR3 contains 14 residues. Germline V gene lookup returns CDR1 MRHNA and CDR2 SNTAGT. The ends lost 3 bases at V and 7 bases at J; junction bases unmatched: 6.

The table lists this clone with a few counts. The chain combines TRBV6-6 with TRBJ1-2; D not resolved. V gave up 4 bases and J gave up 5 bases, with 8 bases separating them. The CDR3 loop spans 12 amino acids. Germline V gene sequence: CDR1 MNHNY, CDR2 SVGAGI (reference sequence). DNA of the CDR3: TGTGCCAGCAGTTCGGGTCTTTATGGCTACACCTTC. Amino acid sequence: CASSSGLYGYTF.

A single count supports this clone. The chain carries TRBV20-1 and TRBJ2-7, with D possibly being TRBD2 (5 bases). V dropped 3 bases and J dropped 0 bases, with 15 bases sitting between them. The V gene's germline CDR1 is DFQATT and CDR2 SNEGSKA (reference sequence). The CDR3 covers 15 residues. CDR3 sequence reads: CSASSLDWSSYEQYF. CDR3 sequence (DNA): TGCAGTGCTAGTTCTCTGGACTGGAGCTCCTACGAGCAGTACTTC.

J is TRBJ1-1 and V is TRBV7-9; 11 bases agree with TRBD1. Germline V gives CDR1 SEHNR, CDR2 FQNEAQ (reference sequence). V was pared by 5 bases and J by 4 bases, with 12 bases of the junction left unmatched. The CDR3 is 17 amino acids. The CDR3 nucleotides are TGTGCCAGCAGCGTCCGGGACAGGGGGAATCGGGGCACTGAAGCTTTCTTT. This gives the protein CASSVRDRGNRGTEAFF. The full variable domain, its missing parts supplied by reference TRBV7-9 and TRBJ1-1, is DTGVSQNPRHKITKRGQNVTFRCDPISEHNRLYWYRQTLGQGPEFLTYFQNEAQLEKSRLLSDRFSAERPKGSFSTLEIQRTEQGDSAMYLCASSVRDRGNRGTEAFFGQGTRLTVV.

The chain couples TRBV2 to TRBJ2-7, with 11 positions matching TRBD2. Germline V gives CDR1 SNHLY, CDR2 FYNNEI. V trimming: 5 bases; J trimming: 6 bases; junction bases outside the gene matches: 12. This CDR3 has 16 residues. CDR3 bases: TGTGCCAGCAGTCCCCATAGCGGGAGGGCCGGTCGCGAGCAGTACTTC. Residues: CASSPHSGRAGREQYF.